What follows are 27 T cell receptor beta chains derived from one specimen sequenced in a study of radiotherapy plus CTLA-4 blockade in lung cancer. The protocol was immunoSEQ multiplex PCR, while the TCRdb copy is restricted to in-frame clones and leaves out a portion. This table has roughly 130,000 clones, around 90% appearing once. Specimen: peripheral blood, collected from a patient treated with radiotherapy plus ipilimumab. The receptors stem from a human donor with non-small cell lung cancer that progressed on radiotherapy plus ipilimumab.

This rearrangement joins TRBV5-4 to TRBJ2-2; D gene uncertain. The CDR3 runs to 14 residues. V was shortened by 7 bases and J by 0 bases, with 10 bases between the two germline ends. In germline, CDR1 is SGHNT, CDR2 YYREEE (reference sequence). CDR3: CASHEGANTGELFF. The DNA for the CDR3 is TGTGCCAGCCACGAAGGCGCGAACACCGGGGAGCTGTTTTTT.

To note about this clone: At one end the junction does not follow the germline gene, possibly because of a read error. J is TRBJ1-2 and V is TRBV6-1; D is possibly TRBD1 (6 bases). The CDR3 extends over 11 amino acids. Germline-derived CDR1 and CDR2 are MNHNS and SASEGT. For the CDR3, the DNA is TGCGCCTCTGCGGGGGCCTATGGCTACACCTTC. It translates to CASAGAYGYTF.

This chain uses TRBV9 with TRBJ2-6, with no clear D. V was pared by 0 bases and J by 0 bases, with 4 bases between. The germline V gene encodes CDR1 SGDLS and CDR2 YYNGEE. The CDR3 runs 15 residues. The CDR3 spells CASSVGTSGANVLTF. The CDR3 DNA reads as TGTGCCAGCAGCGTAGGAACCTCTGGGGCCAACGTCCTGACTTTC.

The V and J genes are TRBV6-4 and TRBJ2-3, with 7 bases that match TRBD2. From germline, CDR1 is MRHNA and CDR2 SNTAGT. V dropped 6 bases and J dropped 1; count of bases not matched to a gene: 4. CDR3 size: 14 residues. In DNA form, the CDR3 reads TGTGCCAGCAGCGTTCGGGGGGGCACAGATACGCAGTATTTT. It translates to CASSVRGGTDTQYF.

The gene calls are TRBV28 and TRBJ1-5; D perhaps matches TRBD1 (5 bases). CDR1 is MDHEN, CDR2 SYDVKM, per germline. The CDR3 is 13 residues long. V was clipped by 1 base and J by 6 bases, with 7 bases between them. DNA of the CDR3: TGTGCCAGCAGTTTATTAGGGGTTCAGCCCCAGCATTTT. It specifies CASSLLGVQPQHF.

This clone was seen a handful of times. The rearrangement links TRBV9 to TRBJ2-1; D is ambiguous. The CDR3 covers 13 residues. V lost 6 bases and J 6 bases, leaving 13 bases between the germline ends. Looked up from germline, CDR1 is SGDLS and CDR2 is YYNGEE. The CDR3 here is CASNPSAGNEQFF. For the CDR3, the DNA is TGTGCCAGCAATCCTTCAGCCGGCAATGAGCAGTTCTTC. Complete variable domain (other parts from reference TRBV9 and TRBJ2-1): DSGVTQTPKHLITATGQRVTLRCSPRSGDLSVYWYQQSLDQGLQFLIQYYNGEERAKGNILERFSAQQFPDLHSELNLSSLELGDSALYFCASNPSAGNEQFFGPGTRLTVL.

The CDR3: CASSLDAFSNEQFF. The CDR3 nucleotides are TGTGCCAGCAGCTTAGATGCTTTCTCCAATGAGCAGTTCTTC. The chain combines TRBV13 with TRBJ2-1; D uncertain. V shed 1 base and J shed 6 bases, with 10 bases lying between them. Germline-derived CDR1 and CDR2 are PRHDT and FYEKMQ (reference sequence). CDR3 length: 14 amino acids.

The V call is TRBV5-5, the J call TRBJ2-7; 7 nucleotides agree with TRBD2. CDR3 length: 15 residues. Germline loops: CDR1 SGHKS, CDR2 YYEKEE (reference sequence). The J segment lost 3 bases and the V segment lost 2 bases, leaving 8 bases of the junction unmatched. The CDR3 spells CASSFGVGLSYEQYF. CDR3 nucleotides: TGTGCCAGCAGCTTTGGGGTGGGACTAAGCTACGAGCAGTACTTC. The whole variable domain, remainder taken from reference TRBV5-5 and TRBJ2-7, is DAGVTQSPTHLIKTRGQQVTLRCSPISGHKSVSWYQQVLGQGPQFIFQYYEKEERGRGNFPDRFSARQFPNYSSELNVNALLLGDSALYLCASSFGVGLSYEQYFGPGTRLTVT.

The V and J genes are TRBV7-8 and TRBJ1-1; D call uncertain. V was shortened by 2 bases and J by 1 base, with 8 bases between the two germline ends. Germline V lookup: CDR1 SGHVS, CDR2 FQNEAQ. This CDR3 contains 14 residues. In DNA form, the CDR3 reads TGTGCCAGCAGCTTACTTCCCGGGAACACTGAAGCTTTCTTT. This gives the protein CASSLLPGNTEAFF.

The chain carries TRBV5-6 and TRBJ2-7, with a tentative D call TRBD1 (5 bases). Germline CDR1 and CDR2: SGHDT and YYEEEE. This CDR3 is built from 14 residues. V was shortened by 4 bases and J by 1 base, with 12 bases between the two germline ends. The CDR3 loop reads CASSPDKVSYEQYF. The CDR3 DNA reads TGTGCCAGCAGCCCGGACAAGGTTTCCTACGAGCAGTACTTC.

In nucleotides, the CDR3 is TGTGCCAGTAGTATAGGGGGGGCAGGGGCCAACGTCCTGACTTTC. This sequence encodes CASSIGGAGANVLTF. The V and J genes are TRBV19 and TRBJ2-6; D is perhaps TRBD1 or TRBD2 (6 bases each). Trimming took 1 base from V and 4 from J, leaving 8 bases between them. CDR1 LNHDA and CDR2 SQIVND come from the germline V gene (reference sequence). The CDR3 length is 15 residues.

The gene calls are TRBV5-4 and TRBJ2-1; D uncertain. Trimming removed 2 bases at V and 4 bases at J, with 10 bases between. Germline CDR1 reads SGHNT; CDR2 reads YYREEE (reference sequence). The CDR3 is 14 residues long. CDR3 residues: CASSFVLGYNEQFF. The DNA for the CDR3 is TGTGCCAGCAGCTTTGTGCTAGGATACAATGAGCAGTTCTTC.

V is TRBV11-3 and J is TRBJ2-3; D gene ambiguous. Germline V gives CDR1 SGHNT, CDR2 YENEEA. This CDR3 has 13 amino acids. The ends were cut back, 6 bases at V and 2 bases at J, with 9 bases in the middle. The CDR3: CASSSSYTDTQYF. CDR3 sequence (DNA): TGTGCCAGCAGTTCCTCTTACACAGATACGCAGTATTTT.

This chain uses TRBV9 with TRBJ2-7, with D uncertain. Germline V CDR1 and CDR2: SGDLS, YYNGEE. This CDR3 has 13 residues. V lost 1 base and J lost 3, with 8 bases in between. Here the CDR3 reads CASSVSLDYEQYF. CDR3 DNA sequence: TGTGCCAGCAGCGTATCCCTAGACTACGAGCAGTACTTC. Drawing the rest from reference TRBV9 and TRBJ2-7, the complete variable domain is DSGVTQTPKHLITATGQRVTLRCSPRSGDLSVYWYQQSLDQGLQFLIQYYNGEERAKGNILERFSAQQFPDLHSELNLSSLELGDSALYFCASSVSLDYEQYFGPGTRLTVT.

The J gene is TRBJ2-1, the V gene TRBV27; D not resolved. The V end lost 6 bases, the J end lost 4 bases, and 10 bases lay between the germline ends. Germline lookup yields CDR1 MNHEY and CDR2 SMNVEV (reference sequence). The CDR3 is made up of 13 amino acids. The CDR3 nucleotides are TGTGCCAGCAGACTTCTGGGGTACAATGAGCAGTTCTTC. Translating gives CASRLLGYNEQFF.

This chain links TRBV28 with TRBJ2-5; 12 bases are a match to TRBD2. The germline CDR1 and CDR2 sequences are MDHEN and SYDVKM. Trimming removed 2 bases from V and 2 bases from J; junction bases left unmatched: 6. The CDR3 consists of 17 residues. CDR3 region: CASSLPPGLAGQETQYF. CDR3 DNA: TGTGCCAGCAGTTTACCACCGGGACTAGCGGGTCAAGAGACCCAGTACTTC.

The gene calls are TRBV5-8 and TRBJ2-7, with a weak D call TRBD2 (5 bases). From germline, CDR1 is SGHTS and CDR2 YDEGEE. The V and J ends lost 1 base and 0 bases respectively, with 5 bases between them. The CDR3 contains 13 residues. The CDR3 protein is CASSLRDSYEQYF. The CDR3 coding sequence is TGTGCCAGCAGCTTGCGGGACTCCTACGAGCAGTACTTC.

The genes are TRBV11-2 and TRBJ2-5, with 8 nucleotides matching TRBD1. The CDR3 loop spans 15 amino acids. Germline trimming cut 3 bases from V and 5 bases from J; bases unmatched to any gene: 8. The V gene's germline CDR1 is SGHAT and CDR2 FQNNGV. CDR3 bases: TGTGCCAGCAGCTTGACCGAGACAGGGGTGGAGACCCAGTACTTC. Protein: CASSLTETGVETQYF.

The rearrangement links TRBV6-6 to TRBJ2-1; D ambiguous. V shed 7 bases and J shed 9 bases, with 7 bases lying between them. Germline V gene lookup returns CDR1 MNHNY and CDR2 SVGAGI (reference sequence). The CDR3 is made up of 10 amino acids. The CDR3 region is CASKGSEQFF. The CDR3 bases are TGTGCCAGCAAAGGCAGTGAGCAGTTCTTC.

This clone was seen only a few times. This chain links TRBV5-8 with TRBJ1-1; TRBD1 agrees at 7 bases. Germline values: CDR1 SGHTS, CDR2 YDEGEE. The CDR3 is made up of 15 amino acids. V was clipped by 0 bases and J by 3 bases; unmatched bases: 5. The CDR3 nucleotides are TGTGCCAGCAGCTTGGGGGCAAGGGGGCACACTGAAGCTTTCTTT. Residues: CASSLGARGHTEAFF.

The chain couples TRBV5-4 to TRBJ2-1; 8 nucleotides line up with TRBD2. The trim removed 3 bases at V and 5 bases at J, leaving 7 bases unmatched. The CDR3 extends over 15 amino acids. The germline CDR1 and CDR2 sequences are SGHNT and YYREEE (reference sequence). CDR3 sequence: CASSSKREFHNEQFF. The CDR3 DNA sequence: TGTGCCAGCAGCTCGAAGCGGGAGTTCCACAATGAGCAGTTCTTC.

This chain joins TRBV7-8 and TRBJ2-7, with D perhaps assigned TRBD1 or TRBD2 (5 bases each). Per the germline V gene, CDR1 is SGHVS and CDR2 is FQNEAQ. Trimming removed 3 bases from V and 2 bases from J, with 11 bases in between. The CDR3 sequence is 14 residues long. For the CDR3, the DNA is TGTGCCAGCAGCTTCCGGGACCAAGCCTACGAGCAGTACTTC. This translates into CASSFRDQAYEQYF.

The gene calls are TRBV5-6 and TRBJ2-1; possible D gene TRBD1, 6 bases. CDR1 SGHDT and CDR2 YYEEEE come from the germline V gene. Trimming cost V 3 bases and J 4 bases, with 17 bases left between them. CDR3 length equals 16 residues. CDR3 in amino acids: CASSSGHRALYNEQFF. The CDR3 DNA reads TGTGCCAGCAGCTCAGGGCACAGGGCATTGTACAATGAGCAGTTCTTC.

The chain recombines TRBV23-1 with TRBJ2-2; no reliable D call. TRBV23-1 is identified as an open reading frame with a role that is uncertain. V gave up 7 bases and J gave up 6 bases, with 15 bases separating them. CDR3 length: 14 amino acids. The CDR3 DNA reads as TGCGCCAGCACCCCCAGCTATGGGCCCGGGGAGCTGTTTTTT. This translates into CASTPSYGPGELFF.

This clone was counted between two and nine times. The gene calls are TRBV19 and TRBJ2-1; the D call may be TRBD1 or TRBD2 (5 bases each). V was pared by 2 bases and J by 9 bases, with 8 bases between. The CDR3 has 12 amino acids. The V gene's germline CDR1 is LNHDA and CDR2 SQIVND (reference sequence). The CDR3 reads CASSIRGVEQFF. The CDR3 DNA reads TGTGCCAGTAGTATACGGGGCGTTGAGCAGTTCTTC.

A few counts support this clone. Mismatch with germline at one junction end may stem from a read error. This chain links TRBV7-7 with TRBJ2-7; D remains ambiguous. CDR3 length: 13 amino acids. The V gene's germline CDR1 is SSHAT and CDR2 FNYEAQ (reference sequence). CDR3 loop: CASSLVRGYEQYF. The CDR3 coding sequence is TGTGCTAGCAGCTTAGTACGCGGCTACGAGCAGTACTTC.

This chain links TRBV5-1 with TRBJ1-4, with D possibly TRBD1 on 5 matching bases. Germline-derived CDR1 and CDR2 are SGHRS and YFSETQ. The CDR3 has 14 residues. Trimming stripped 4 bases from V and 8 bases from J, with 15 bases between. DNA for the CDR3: TGCGCCAGCAGCGCCGGGACCGAGGGCGAAAAACTGTTTTTT. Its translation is CASSAGTEGEKLFF. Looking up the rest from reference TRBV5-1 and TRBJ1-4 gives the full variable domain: KAGVTQTPRYLIKTRGQQVTLSCSPISGHRSVSWYQQTPGQGLQFLFEYFSETQRNKGNFPGRFSGRQFSNSRSEMNVSTLELGDSALYLCASSAGTEGEKLFFGSGTQLSVL.